Described below is a single T cell receptor beta chain sequence and its context. Its antigen is not identified. This specimen belongs to a study of regulatory T cells in long-lasting Graves disease. About the research overall: Positive TSH receptor antibodies alongside over 5 years of antithyroid drugs were what marked Graves' disease as persistent. Study-level points and caveats: Persistent Graves' patients showed reduced TCR diversity versus newly diagnosed patients.

Researchers made TCR beta libraries by using iRepertoire HTBI primers and running Arm-PCR on CDR3 regions. TCRdb fed the multiplex PCR reads into MiXCR, producing one record per CDR3 protein. This sample yields about 660,000 distinct CDR3 sequences, of which 25% to 35% are seen a single time; about 40% belongs to the top ten. Time point indicated: persistent/refractory GD, antithyroid drugs over 5 years with positive TRAb. The authors made the TCR library using RNA they extracted from PBMCs. In this cohort, patients came from an endocrinology department located in Xi'an, China. Here the sequenced sample was peripheral blood mononuclear cells (PBMCs), taken when the disease was refractory, from a patient treated with antithyroid drugs. This sequence originates from a female donor with Graves disease.

As DNA, the CDR3 is TGCAGTGCTAGTCGGACTAGCGGGAGATTGGGTCAAGAGACCCAGTACTTC. Translating gives CSASRTSGRLGQETQYF. The chain is built from TRBV20-1 and TRBJ2-5; 13 bases fit TRBD2. The CDR3 is made up of 17 amino acids. With 3 bases clipped from V and 2 bases from J, the junction kept 9 bases outside the gene matches. Germline assignment: CDR1 DFQATT and CDR2 SNEGSKA (reference sequence).